This TCR beta chain was identified during a study of metastatic and nonmetastatic thyroid tumors. Study findings and constraints: In blood and tumor, TCR beta diversity was reportedly significantly higher in malignant thyroid tumors than in benign nodules.

Thyroid surgery was preceded by no treatment in any patient. Germline CDR1 and CDR2: KGHSH and LQKENI. The germline V and J ends were trimmed by 6 bases and 8 bases, with 16 bases remaining between them. The length of the CDR3 is 14 residues. From the PCR reads, TCRdb re-called clones with MiXCR. The table lists 31,000 or so clones, approximately 15% of them singletons, with approximately 5% in the top ten. This clone was detected many times. What it recognizes is unknown. Other DNA sequences in the same sample also yield this CDR3. The chain is built from TRBV18 and TRBJ1-4; tentative D call: TRBD1 (5 bases). The sample consisted of blood. The receptor comes from a female donor with papillary thyroid cancer or a benign thyroid nodule (not recorded which). Some clones in this sample may be carry-over from other donors' samples. The CDR3 region is CASSRAGSEEKLFF. The CDR3, as DNA: TGTGCCAGCTCTCGGGCAGGGAGCGAAGAAAAACTGTTTTTT.